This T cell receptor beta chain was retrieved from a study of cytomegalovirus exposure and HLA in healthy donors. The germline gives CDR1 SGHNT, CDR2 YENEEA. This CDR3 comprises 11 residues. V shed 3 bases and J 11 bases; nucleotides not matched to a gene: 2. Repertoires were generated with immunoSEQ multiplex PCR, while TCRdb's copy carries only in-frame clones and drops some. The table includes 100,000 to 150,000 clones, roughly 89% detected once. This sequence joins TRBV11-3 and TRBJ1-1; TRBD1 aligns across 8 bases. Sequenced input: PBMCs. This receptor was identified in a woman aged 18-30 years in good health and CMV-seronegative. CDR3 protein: CASSFGQGAFF. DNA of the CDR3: TGTGCCAGCAGCTTTGGACAGGGCGCTTTCTTT.